This T cell receptor beta chain was captured by sequencing in a study of CD8 T cells in Susac syndrome. Study in general: Clinically active disease was present in 5 or 6 of the sequenced Susac syndrome patients. About eight of these patients were in remission. Points from the study as a whole: Clonal expansion was not observed in the Susac syndrome CD4+ T cell repertoires.

When the RNA was reverse transcribed, random hexamers were used with an input of roughly 0.45 to 1 ug. MiXCR, run by TCRdb on the immunoSEQ multiplex PCR reads, gives a single entry per CDR3 protein. The data show 70,000 to 75,000 distinct CDR3 sequences, roughly 93% seen once. This clonotype was detected once. Its antigen is as yet unknown. Sequence at one end of the junction differs from germline and may be a read error. Germline V gene data show CDR1 as MNHEY and CDR2 as SVGEGT. This CDR3 region has 17 residues. V is TRBV6-2 or TRBV6-3 and J is TRBJ2-3; D is perhaps TRBD2 (5 bases). Specimen: CD4+ T cells from PBMCs. The sequence derives from a human donor with Susac syndrome. The CDR3 sequence: CTSEDRLSSQAADTQYF. The CDR3 region has the DNA TGTACCAGCGAAGACCGACTAAGTAGCCAAGCAGCAGATACGCAGTATTTT.